This TCR beta chain originates from a study of shared clonotypes between healthy human individuals. Notes on this clone: Its antigen remains unknown.

Profiled with immunoSEQ multiplex PCR; TCRdb holds only in-frame clones, not every one. This repertoire shows some 1,100,000 clones, about 80% found once; its top ten account for under 0.6%. Study results and limitations: Four donors shared about 4.8% of their naive CD4 clonotypes.

The J segment lost 8 bases and the V segment lost 4 bases, leaving 7 bases of the junction unmatched. The CDR3 is 14 residues long. In germline, CDR1 is SEHNR, CDR2 FQNEAQ (reference sequence). CD4+ cell separation produced CD45RA+ naive and CD45RA-negative memory subsets. This receptor was identified in a man in his late teens or twenties in good health. Some clones in this sample may be carry-over from other donors' samples. What was sequenced was memory CD4+ T cells from PBMCs. The subset is: CD45RA-negative fraction. V gene TRBV7-9 combines with J gene TRBJ1-3; 8 bases line up with TRBD1. The CDR3: CASSSNQGAHTIYF. For the CDR3, the DNA is TGTGCCAGCAGCTCAAACCAGGGGGCACACACCATATATTTT.